One TCR beta chain is described in this entry. Its antigen is undetermined. The data are from a study of cytomegalovirus exposure and HLA in healthy donors. The CDR3 covers 17 residues. Per germline, CDR1 SGHRS and CDR2 YFSETQ. The V gene end was trimmed by 4 bases and the J gene end by 5 bases; junction bases not matched to a gene: 15. Donors had nominal health at sampling but likely had unrecorded immune exposures. PCR used 60 Vbeta primers and 13 Jbeta primers. TCRdb's table, derived via immunoSEQ multiplex PCR, lists solely in-frame clones and lacks some. The sample has 100,000 or so clones; about 80% are singletons. General observations from the study: In a later analysis, a missense DCLRE1C variant was linked to TCR beta V- and J-gene trimming. In vitro data verified a few CMV-associated chains as specific for CMV antigens. The Asian-associated ancestry cluster reportedly had fewer N-insertions than the approximately 700-donor mean in a later analysis.

This TCR came from a middle-aged man in good health and CMV-seropositive. V and J are TRBV5-1 and TRBJ2-5; TRBD1 matches at 9 bases. Sequencing input: PBMCs. CDR3: CASSPRDRVSVQETQYF. CDR3 DNA: TGCGCCAGCAGCCCCCGGGACAGGGTTAGTGTACAGGAGACCCAGTACTTC. Filled out from reference TRBV5-1 and TRBJ2-5, the complete variable domain reads KAGVTQTPRYLIKTRGQQVTLSCSPISGHRSVSWYQQTPGQGLQFLFEYFSETQRNKGNFPGRFSGRQFSNSRSEMNVSTLELGDSALYLCASSPRDRVSVQETQYFGPGTRLLVL.